Here is one TCR beta chain with its context. Its matching antigen is unknown. The source of the sample is a study of cytomegalovirus exposure and HLA in healthy donors. Broader study findings: TCR beta sequences reportedly predicted most subjects' HLA-A and HLA-B alleles accurately. A later analysis linked a missense variant in DCLRE1C to the trimming of TCR beta V and J genes. Most observed TCR sequences were rare, whereas some public TCRs were detected in many donors.

Germline assignment: CDR1 SGHRS and CDR2 YFSETQ. This CDR3 has 16 amino acids. Trimming cost V 0 bases and J 3 bases; bases outside gene matches: 5. The PCR ran on 60 Vbeta and 13 Jbeta primers. Profiling relied on immunoSEQ multiplex PCR, and the TCRdb table lists in-frame clones only, not all of them. The data hold some 70,000 clones, with roughly 69% observed a single time. Every donor was a healthy person donating bone marrow. The receptor was derived from a woman in her forties or fifties in good health and CMV-seronegative. The specimen sequenced was PBMCs. The chain joins TRBV5-1 to TRBJ2-1, with 8 bases identical to TRBD2. As DNA, the CDR3 is TGCGCCAGCAGCTTGGCTACTAGCGGTTACTACAATGAGCAGTTCTTC. Translation: CASSLATSGYYNEQFF.